This T cell receptor beta chain was identified in a study of blood T cell repertoires in COVID-19. The junction had 4 bases not matched to a gene; V was cut back by 7 bases and J by 5 bases. This CDR3 comprises 13 residues. Germline CDR1 MNHEY, CDR2 SMNVEV (reference sequence). Clones were read by immunoSEQ multiplex PCR, and TCRdb kept only the in-frame ones, dropping some. The profile shows some 430,000 clones, less than 95% of them singletons. Recovered status applied to Cohort 3 donors who had two consecutive negative PCRs. It also applied to those with clearance or with symptom resolution. This clone was recorded a few times.

This clonotype was sampled from a man aged 18-30 years who had recovered from COVID-19. The genes are TRBV27 and TRBJ2-1, with 8 bases aligning to TRBD2. The sample was PBMCs or T cells enriched from blood (not recorded which). The CDR3 coding sequence is TGTGCCAGCAACACGGGACTAGACAATGAGCAGTTCTTC. It is translated as CASNTGLDNEQFF.